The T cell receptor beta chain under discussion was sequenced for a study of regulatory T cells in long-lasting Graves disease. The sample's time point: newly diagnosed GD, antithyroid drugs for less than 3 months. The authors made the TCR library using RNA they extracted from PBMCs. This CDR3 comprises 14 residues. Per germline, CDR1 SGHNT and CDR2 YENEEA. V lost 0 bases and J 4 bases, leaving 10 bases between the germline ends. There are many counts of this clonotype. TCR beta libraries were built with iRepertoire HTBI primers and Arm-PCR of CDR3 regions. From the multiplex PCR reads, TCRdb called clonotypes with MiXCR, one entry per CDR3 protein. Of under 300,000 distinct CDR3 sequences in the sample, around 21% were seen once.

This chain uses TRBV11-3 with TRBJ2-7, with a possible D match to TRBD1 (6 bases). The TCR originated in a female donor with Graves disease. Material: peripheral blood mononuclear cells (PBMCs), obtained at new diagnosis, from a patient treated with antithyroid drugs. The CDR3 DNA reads TGTGCCAGCAGCTTAGATACAGGGTTTTACGAGCAGTACTTC. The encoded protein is CASSLDTGFYEQYF. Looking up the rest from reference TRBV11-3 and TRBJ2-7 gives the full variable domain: EAGVVQSPRYKIIEKKQPVAFWCNPISGHNTLYWYLQNLGQGPELLIRYENEEAVDDSQLPKDRFSAERLKGVDSTLKIQPAELGDSAVYLCASSLDTGFYEQYFGPGTRLTVT.